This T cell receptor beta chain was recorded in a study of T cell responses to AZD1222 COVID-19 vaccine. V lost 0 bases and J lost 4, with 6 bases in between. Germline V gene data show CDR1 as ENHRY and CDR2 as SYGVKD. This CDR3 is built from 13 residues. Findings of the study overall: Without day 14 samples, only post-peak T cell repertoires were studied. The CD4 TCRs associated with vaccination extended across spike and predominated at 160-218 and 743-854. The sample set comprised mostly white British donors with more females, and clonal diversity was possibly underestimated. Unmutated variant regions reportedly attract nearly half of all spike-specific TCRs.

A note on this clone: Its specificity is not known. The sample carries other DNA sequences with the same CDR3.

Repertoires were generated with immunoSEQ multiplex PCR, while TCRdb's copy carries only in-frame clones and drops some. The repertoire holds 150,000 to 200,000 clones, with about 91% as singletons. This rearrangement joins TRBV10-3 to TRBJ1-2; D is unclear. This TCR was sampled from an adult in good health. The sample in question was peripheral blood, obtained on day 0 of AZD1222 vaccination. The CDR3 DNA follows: TGTGCCATCAGTGAGTCACAGAGCTATGGCTACACCTTC. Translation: CAISESQSYGYTF.